Listed below are T cell receptor beta chains from one sample, sequenced in a study of T cells in Graves' hyperthyroidism and ophthalmopathy. MiXCR was run by TCRdb on the multiplex PCR reads, yielding one entry per CDR3 protein. The data show fewer than 700,000 distinct CDR3 sequences, 17% seen once. Sequences were obtained from blood. All receptors derive from a woman aged 18-29 years with Graves' ophthalmopathy. The CDR3 runs from the conserved cysteine through the conserved F or W. A D gene is named only where the DNA matches it firmly. Not every row has a clone size; where given, it reads once, few, many or a size class.

D	V	size	J	DNA	CDR3
-	TRBV3-1	many	TRBJ2-7	TGTGCCAGCAGCCAATCAGCGGGCGAGCAGTACTTC	CASSQSAGEQYF
-	TRBV3-1	many	TRBJ2-7	TGTGCCAGCAGCCAAGAAAGGGGGGCTTCCCGCTACGAGCAGTACTTC	CASSQERGASRYEQYF
-	TRBV7-9	few	TRBJ1-1	TGTGCCAGCAGCTTAAGGGGCCTTGAAGCTTTCTTT	CASSLRGLEAFF
TRBD2	TRBV30	few	TRBJ2-7	TGTGCCTGGAGTGGGGGAGGGCTAGCGGGACTCTACGAGCAGTACTTC	CAWSGGGLAGLYEQYF
TRBD1	TRBV5-8	-	TRBJ2-5	TGTGCCAGCAGCTCAAAACTGGGACAGCTACAAGAGACCCAGTACTTC	CASSSKLGQLQETQYF
TRBD1	TRBV12-3/TRBV12-4	many	TRBJ2-7	TGTGCCAGCAGTTTAAAGTTAGGGGACAGGGGTACCTACGAGCAGTACTTC	CASSLKLGDRGTYEQYF
-	TRBV6-2/TRBV6-3	-	TRBJ2-2	TGTGCCAGCAGTTACTCGGTACAGAACACCGGGGAGCTGTTTTTT	CASSYSVQNTGELFF
-	TRBV2	-	TRBJ1-2	TGTGTTACAAGATATGGCTACACCTTC	CVTRYGYTF
TRBD1	TRBV28	many	TRBJ1-2	TGTGCCAGCAGTTTATTAGGACAGGGTGACTATGGCTACACCTTC	CASSLLGQGDYGYTF
-	TRBV28	many	TRBJ2-1	TGTGCCAGCAACGCGGCCGGGAGAACGGTAGGAAATGAGCAGTTCTTC	CASNAAGRTVGNEQFF
TRBD2	TRBV6-2/TRBV6-3	-	TRBJ2-7	TGTGCCAGCAGGATTAGCGGGAGAGCCTACGAGCAGTACTTC	CASRISGRAYEQYF
-	TRBV11-2	many	TRBJ2-1	TGTGCCAGCAGCTCGGGGAACAATGAGCAGTTCTTC	CASSSGNNEQFF
-	TRBV20-1	-	TRBJ2-5	TGCAGTGCTAGAGGTGGACAGCGCCAAGAGACCCAGTACTTC	CSARGGQRQETQYF